Sequencing of this TCR beta chain was carried out in a study of OX40 agonist ivuxolimab in advanced cancers. Broader study findings: Determination of antigen specificity was not performed for the expanded peripheral T cells. Some patients who did not respond also had low normalized T-cell clonal expansion.

Concerning this clone itself: Its cognate antigen is unknown.

Profiled with immunoSEQ multiplex PCR; TCRdb holds only in-frame clones, not every one. The data show 65,000 to 85,000 clones, 84% seen once. V was shortened by 7 bases and J by 6 bases, with 14 bases between the two germline ends. This CDR3 contains 12 residues. Germline CDR1 reads SQVTM; CDR2 reads ANQGSEA. The genes are TRBV29-1 and TRBJ2-3; D unresolved. This clonotype was obtained from an adult with an advanced solid tumor such as melanoma, head and neck, liver or kidney cancer. Sequencing used CD4+ or CD8+ T cells sorted from blood, obtained in a trial of the OX40 agonist ivuxolimab. DNA of the CDR3: TGCAGCGCGGGTGCCAATTTGGATACGCAGTATTTT. Protein sequence: CSAGANLDTQYF.